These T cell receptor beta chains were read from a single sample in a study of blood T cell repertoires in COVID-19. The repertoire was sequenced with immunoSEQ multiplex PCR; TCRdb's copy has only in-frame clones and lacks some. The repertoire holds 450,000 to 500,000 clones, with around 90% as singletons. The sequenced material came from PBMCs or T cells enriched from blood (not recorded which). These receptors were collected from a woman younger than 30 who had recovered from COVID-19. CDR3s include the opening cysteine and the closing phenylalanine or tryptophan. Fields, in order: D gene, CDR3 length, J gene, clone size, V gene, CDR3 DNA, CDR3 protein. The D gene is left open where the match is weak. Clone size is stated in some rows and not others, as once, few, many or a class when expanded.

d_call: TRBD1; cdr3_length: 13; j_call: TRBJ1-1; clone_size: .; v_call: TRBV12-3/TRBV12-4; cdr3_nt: TGTGCCAGCAGGTTTACAGGGGGCACTGAAGCTTTCTTT; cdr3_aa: CASRFTGGTEAFF
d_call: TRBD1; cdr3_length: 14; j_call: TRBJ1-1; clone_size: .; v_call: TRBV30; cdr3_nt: TGTGCCTGGAGCTGGGGACAGGGAAGCACTGAAGCTTTCTTT; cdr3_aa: CAWSWGQGSTEAFF
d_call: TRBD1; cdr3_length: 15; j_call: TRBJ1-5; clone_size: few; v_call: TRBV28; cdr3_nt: TGTGCCAGCAGTTTCTTGGACAGGGTGGGTCAGCCCCAGCATTTT; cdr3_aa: CASSFLDRVGQPQHF
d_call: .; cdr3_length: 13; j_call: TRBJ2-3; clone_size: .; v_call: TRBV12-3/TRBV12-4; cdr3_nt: TGTGCCAGCAGTCTCAGCGCCACAGATACGCAGTATTTT; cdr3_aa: CASSLSATDTQYF
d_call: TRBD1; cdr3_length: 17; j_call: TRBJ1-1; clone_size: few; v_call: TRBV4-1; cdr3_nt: TGCGCCAGCAGCGCCCGGGACAGTCGGATTATGAACACTGAAGCTTTCTTT; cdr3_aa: CASSARDSRIMNTEAFF
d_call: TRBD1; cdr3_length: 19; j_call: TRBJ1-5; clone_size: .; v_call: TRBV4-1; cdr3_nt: TGCGCCAGCAGCCAACCCTGGACAGGAGATAGCGGGATTGATCAGCCCCAGCATTTT; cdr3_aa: CASSQPWTGDSGIDQPQHF
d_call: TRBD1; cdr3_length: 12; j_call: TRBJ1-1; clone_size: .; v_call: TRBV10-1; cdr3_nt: TGCGCCAGCAGTACAGGGGGCACTGAAGCTTTCTTT; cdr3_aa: CASSTGGTEAFF
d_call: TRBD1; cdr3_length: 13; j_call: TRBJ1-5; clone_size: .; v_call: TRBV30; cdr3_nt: TGTGCCTGCCGGGACAGTCTCAATCAGCCCCAGCATTTT; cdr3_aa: CACRDSLNQPQHF
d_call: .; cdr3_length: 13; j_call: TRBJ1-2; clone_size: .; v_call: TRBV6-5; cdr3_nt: TGTGCCAGCAGTTCAAGACGGGACTATGGCTACACCTTC; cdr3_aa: CASSSRRDYGYTF
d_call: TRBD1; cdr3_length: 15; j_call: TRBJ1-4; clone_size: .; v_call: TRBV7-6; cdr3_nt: TGTGCCAGCAGCCGGACAGGGGGCGCTTATGAAAAACTGTTTTTT; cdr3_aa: CASSRTGGAYEKLFF
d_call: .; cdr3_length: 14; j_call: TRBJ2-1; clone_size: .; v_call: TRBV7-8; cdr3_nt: TGTGCCAGCAGCTCTTTCCGAGGAAACAATGAGCAGTTCTTC; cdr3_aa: CASSSFRGNNEQFF
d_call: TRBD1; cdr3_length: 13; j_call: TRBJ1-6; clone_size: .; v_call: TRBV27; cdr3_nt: TGTGCCAGCATGGACAGGGGGAACTCACCCCTCCACTTT; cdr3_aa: CASMDRGNSPLHF
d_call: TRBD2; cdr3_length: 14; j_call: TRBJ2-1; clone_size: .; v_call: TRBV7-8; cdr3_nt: TGTGCCAGCAGCCGAGACCAAAGCGGGGGGGAGCAGTTCTTC; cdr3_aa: CASSRDQSGGEQFF
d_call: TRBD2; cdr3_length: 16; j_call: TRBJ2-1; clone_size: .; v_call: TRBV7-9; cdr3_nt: TGTGCCAGCAGCCCCAGGACTAGCGGGGGGGGCGATGAGCAGTTCTTC; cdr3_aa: CASSPRTSGGGDEQFF
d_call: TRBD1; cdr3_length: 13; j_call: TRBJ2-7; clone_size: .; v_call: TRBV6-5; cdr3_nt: TGTGCCAGCACCCAACAGGGGGCCTACGAGCAGTACTTC; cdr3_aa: CASTQQGAYEQYF
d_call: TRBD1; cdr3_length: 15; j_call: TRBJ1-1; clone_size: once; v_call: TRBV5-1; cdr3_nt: TGCGCCAGCAGCTTGGAAGGGACAGGGAACACTGAAGCTTTCTTT; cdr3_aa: CASSLEGTGNTEAFF
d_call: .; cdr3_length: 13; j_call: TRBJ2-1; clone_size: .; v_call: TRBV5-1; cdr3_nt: TGCGCCAGCAGCTCCCCCACTATATCCGAGCAGTTCTTC; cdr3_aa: CASSSPTISEQFF
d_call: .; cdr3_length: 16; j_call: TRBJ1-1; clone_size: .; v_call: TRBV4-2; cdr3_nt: TGTGCCAGCAGCCAAGATCTTTTCTTCAGGGACACTGAAGCTTTCTTT; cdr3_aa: CASSQDLFFRDTEAFF
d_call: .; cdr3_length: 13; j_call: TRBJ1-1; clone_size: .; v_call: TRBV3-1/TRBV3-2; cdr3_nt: TGTGCCAGCAGCCAAGACATGAACACTGAAGCTTTCTTT; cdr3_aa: CASSQDMNTEAFF
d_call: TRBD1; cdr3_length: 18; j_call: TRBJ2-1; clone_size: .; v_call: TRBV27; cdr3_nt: TGTGCCAGCAGTTCCAGGAAGGGACAGGGTTCCACCTACAATGAGCAGTTCTTC; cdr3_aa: CASSSRKGQGSTYNEQFF
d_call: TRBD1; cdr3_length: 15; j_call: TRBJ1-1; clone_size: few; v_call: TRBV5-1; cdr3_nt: TGCGCCAGCAGCTTGGCCGTGGAAACAGGGACAGGGCGTTTTTTT; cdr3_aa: CASSLAVETGTGRFF
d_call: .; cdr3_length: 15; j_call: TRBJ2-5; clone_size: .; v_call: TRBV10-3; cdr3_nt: TGTGCCATCAGTGCCCTGCAGGGGTTTCGAGAGACCCAGTACTTC; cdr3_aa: CAISALQGFRETQYF
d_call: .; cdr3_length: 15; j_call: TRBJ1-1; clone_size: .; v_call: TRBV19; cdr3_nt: TGTGCCAGTAGTATCATGGGTGATCGGGACACTGAAGCTTTCTTT; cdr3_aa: CASSIMGDRDTEAFF
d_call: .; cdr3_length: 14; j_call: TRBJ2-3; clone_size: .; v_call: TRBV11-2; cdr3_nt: TGTGCCAGCAGCTTAAGGGGGATCACAGATACGCAGTATTTT; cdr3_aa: CASSLRGITDTQYF
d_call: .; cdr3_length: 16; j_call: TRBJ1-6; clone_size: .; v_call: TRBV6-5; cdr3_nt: TGTGCCAGCAGTTACTCGAATCCCTCCCAGGGTCAGCCCCTCCACTTT; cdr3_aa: CASSYSNPSQGQPLHF
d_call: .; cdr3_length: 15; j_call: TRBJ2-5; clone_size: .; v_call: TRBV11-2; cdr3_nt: TGTGCCAGCAGCTCCTCAAGTGCGGTCCTAGAGACCCAGTACTTC; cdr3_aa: CASSSSSAVLETQYF
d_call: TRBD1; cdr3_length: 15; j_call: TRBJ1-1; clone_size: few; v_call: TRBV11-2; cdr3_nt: TGTGCCAGCAGCTTCGGCAGGGGGGTGCGAACTGAAGCTTTCTTT; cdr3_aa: CASSFGRGVRTEAFF
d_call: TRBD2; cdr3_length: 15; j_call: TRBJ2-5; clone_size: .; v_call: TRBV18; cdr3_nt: TGTGCCAGCTCTCTTCTAGCGGGGGGCCAAGAGACCCAGTACTTC; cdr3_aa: CASSLLAGGQETQYF